This TCR beta chain comes out of a study of T cells after yellow fever vaccination. Study at large: Any fraction with a low cell number was prepared using SMART-Seq v4 Ultra Low Input.

Trimming left V 7 bases short and J 1 base short, with 7 bases between. This CDR3 contains 13 residues. Germline assignment: CDR1 MNHEY and CDR2 SVGEGT. TCRdb re-derived calls from the 5' RACE reads in MiXCR, one entry per CDR3 protein. The table has 300,000 to 350,000 distinct CDR3 sequences, around 4.5% seen once; the top ten hold roughly a fifth. The chain joins TRBV6-2 or TRBV6-3 to TRBJ2-2; unclear D gene. Source: PBMCs, taken 15 days after the yellow fever booster vaccination. The receptor was isolated from a man aged 18 to 30 who received the YFV17D yellow fever vaccine. Here the CDR3 reads CASNGQNTGELFF. The CDR3 bases are TGTGCCAGCAATGGGCAGAACACCGGGGAGCTGTTTTTT.